The 21 T cell receptor beta chains presented below share a single source sample, sequenced in a study of blood T cell repertoires in COVID-19. Sequencing was performed with immunoSEQ multiplex PCR; in TCRdb, only in-frame clones are kept and a portion is missing. The data contain 55,000 to 95,000 clones, about 82% of them singletons. The sample was peripheral blood. All receptors derive from a woman aged 60 to 75 with acute or convalescent COVID-19.

This rearrangement joins TRBV3-1 (or the pseudogene TRBV3-2) to TRBJ2-3; 9 nucleotides line up with TRBD2. CDR3 size: 14 residues. J gave up 11 bases and V 0 bases, and 6 bases lay outside the gene matches. Germline CDR1 LGHDT, CDR2 YNNKEL (reference sequence). This CDR3 is CASSQDHLAGKQYF. Here the CDR3 DNA reads TGTGCCAGCAGCCAAGATCATCTAGCGGGAAAGCAGTATTTT.

The CDR3 DNA follows: TGTGCCAGCCCGCCCCCAGGGCTAGCGGTTTACAATGAGCAGTTCTTC. Its protein product is CASPPPGLAVYNEQFF. This sequence joins TRBV18 and TRBJ2-1, with 7 bases lining up with TRBD2. The junction had 14 bases not matched to a gene; V was cut back by 8 bases and J by 4 bases. The CDR3 totals 16 residues. Germline V gives CDR1 KGHSH, CDR2 LQKENI. Looking up the rest from reference TRBV18 and TRBJ2-1 gives the full variable domain: NAGVMQNPRHLVRRRGQEARLRCSPMKGHSHVYWYRQLPEEGLKFMVYLQKENIIDESGMPKERFSAEFPKEGPSILRIQQVVRGDSAAYFCASPPPGLAVYNEQFFGPGTRLTVL.

The V call is TRBV19, the J call TRBJ1-2; D gene uncertain. The CDR3 covers 13 residues. Germline loops: CDR1 LNHDA, CDR2 SQIVND (reference sequence). The germline V and J ends were trimmed by 5 bases and 8 bases, with 15 bases remaining between them. The CDR3 sequence: CASSLRPRAGYTF. The CDR3 bases are TGTGCCAGTAGTCTAAGACCGCGGGCGGGCTACACCTTC.

The table lists this clone with a count of one. The genes are TRBV19 and TRBJ1-2; D is uncertain. With 3 bases removed from V and 2 bases from J, the gap between germline ends came to 7 bases. The CDR3 extends over 13 amino acids. Germline loops: CDR1 LNHDA, CDR2 SQIVND (reference sequence). The CDR3 DNA is TGTGCCAGTAGTATGGTGCAGAACTATGGCTACACCTTC. Translating gives CASSMVQNYGYTF.

The rearrangement joins TRBV10-2 to TRBJ1-2; 12 bases map to TRBD1. The CDR3 sequence is 13 residues long. The ends lost 6 bases at V and 7 bases at J; junction bases unmatched: 3. In germline, CDR1 is WSHSY, CDR2 SAAADI. CDR3 residues: CASRGQGAVGYTF. DNA for the CDR3: TGCGCCAGCAGGGGACAGGGGGCGGTTGGCTACACCTTC.

J is TRBJ1-3 and V is TRBV18; D remains ambiguous. The germline V gene encodes CDR1 KGHSH and CDR2 LQKENI. This CDR3 spans 17 amino acids. Trimming removed 4 bases from V and 0 bases from J, with 16 bases in between. The CDR3 protein is CASSLKPEEYSGNTIYF. The CDR3 DNA follows: TGTGCCAGCTCACTAAAGCCTGAGGAGTACTCTGGAAACACCATATATTTT.

V gene TRBV12-3 or TRBV12-4 combines with J gene TRBJ1-5; D uncertain. V was pared by 6 bases and J by 3 bases, with 9 bases between. The CDR3 is 13 residues long. The CDR3 DNA sequence: TGTGCCAGCAGAGAAGCTTACAATCAGCCCCAGCATTTT. Its translation: CASREAYNQPQHF.

This chain links TRBV5-1 with TRBJ2-3, with 12 positions matching TRBD2. The J segment lost 3 bases and the V segment lost 3 bases, leaving 11 bases of the junction unmatched. The CDR3 has 18 residues. The germline CDR1 and CDR2 sequences are SGHRS and YFSETQ. For the CDR3, the DNA is TGCGCCAGCAGCTCTTCGGGGACTAGCGGGCGTGGGACAGATACGCAGTATTTT. As protein: CASSSSGTSGRGTDTQYF.

The chain has TRBV28 and TRBJ1-2; 8 bases are shared with TRBD1. The length of the CDR3 is 14 residues. V shed 5 bases and J 2 bases; nucleotides not matched to a gene: 4. CDR1 is MDHEN, CDR2 SYDVKM, per germline. The CDR3 sequence: CASSRRGQNYGYTF. As DNA, the CDR3 is TGTGCCAGCAGTCGCAGGGGGCAAAACTATGGCTACACCTTC.

The rearrangement joins TRBV28 to TRBJ1-5; a weak D match, TRBD1 (6 bases). CDR1 is MDHEN and CDR2 is SYDVKM in the germline V gene. The CDR3 has 14 residues. The germline V and J ends were trimmed by 8 bases and 0 bases, with 11 bases remaining between them. CDR3 bases: TGTGCCAGCGCAGCAGGGGATAGCAATCAGCCCCAGCATTTT. It yields the protein CASAAGDSNQPQHF.

The chain couples TRBV18 to TRBJ1-1; the match to TRBD1 covers 8 bases. CDR3 length equals 13 residues. Germline V gene sequence: CDR1 KGHSH, CDR2 LQKENI. The junction had 8 bases not matched to a gene; V was cut back by 3 bases and J by 11 bases. CDR3 DNA: TGTGCCAGCTCACCCGGACAGGGCGGATTGGCTTTCTTT. This gives the protein CASSPGQGGLAFF.

This clone has only a few counts. V and J are TRBV3-1 (or the pseudogene TRBV3-2) and TRBJ2-7, with 10 bases lining up with TRBD2. The trim removed 5 bases at V and 4 bases at J, leaving 17 bases unmatched. The CDR3 spans 18 residues. Per germline, CDR1 LGHDT and CDR2 YNNKEL (reference sequence). The CDR3 protein is CASSSTLGASGSMYEQYF. The CDR3 DNA reads as TGTGCCAGCAGCTCCACCCTCGGCGCTAGCGGGAGCATGTACGAGCAGTACTTC.

The chain uses TRBV5-1 and TRBJ1-1; no clear D. V was cut by 6 bases and J by 1 base, with 10 bases left in between. The CDR3 runs to 13 residues. Germline V lookup: CDR1 SGHRS, CDR2 YFSETQ. CDR3 protein: CASTPFGNTEAFF. For the CDR3, the DNA is TGCGCCAGCACCCCGTTCGGGAACACTGAAGCTTTCTTT.

This clone has only a few counts. The J gene is TRBJ2-2, the V gene TRBV5-4; 12 bases are shared with TRBD2. Germline loops: CDR1 SGHNT, CDR2 YYREEE (reference sequence). CDR3 size: 14 residues. The junction had 3 bases not matched to a gene; V was cut back by 7 bases and J by 5 bases. Written as DNA, the CDR3 is TGTGCCAGCGGACTAGCGGGAAGTACCGGGGAGCTGTTTTTT. This gives the protein CASGLAGSTGELFF.

The rearrangement links TRBV6-5 to TRBJ1-1; TRBD1 agrees at 8 bases. Germline assignment: CDR1 MNHEY and CDR2 SVGAGI. This CDR3 has 13 residues. Trimming took 5 bases from V and 4 from J; bases not matched to a gene: 3. The CDR3 DNA reads as TGTGCCAGCAGTCATACAGGGGGCACTGAAGCTTTCTTT. This translates into CASSHTGGTEAFF.

The genes are TRBV30 and TRBJ2-7, with 7 nucleotides matching TRBD1. The CDR3 loop spans 13 amino acids. V dropped 1 base and J dropped 7; count of bases not matched to a gene: 7. The germline V gene encodes CDR1 GTSNPN and CDR2 SVGIG (reference sequence). The CDR3, as DNA: TGTGCCTGGAGTGCCAAACAGGGGTGGGAGCAGTACTTC. As protein: CAWSAKQGWEQYF.

The V call is TRBV3-1 (or the pseudogene TRBV3-2), the J call TRBJ2-1; D not resolved. Per the germline V gene, CDR1 is LGHDT and CDR2 is YNNKEL (reference sequence). CDR3 length: 13 amino acids. The V and J ends lost 4 bases and 4 bases respectively, with 8 bases between them. CDR3 nucleotide sequence: TGTGCCAGCAGCCCGATCGGTTACAATGAGCAGTTCTTC. Residues: CASSPIGYNEQFF.

The J gene is TRBJ2-7, the V gene TRBV21-1; the D call of TRBD1 is as the table states it, not checked on the DNA. TRBV21-1 is a known pseudogene. CDR3 length: 15 amino acids. CDR3 coding DNA: TGTGCCAGCAGCAAGGTTCCCAGGTCTACCTACGAGCAGTACTTC. It yields the protein CASSKVPRSTYEQYF.

This clone was detected only once. The chain has TRBV4-2 and TRBJ1-1; D remains unclear. The CDR3 is 13 amino acids. From germline, CDR1 is LGHNA and CDR2 YNFKEQ. V was clipped by 0 bases and J by 11 bases, with 13 bases between them. CDR3 amino acids: CASSQDAGDSAFF. In DNA, the CDR3 is TGTGCCAGCAGCCAAGATGCGGGAGACTCGGCTTTCTTT.

The chain employs TRBV6-5 and TRBJ1-5; 8 bases fit TRBD1. V trimming: 5 bases; J trimming: 4 bases; junction bases outside the gene matches: 7. This CDR3 is 15 amino acids long. Germline V lookup: CDR1 MNHEY, CDR2 SVGAGI. CDR3 nucleotides: TGTGCCAGCAGTCTTCGACAGGGGAATAATCAGCCCCAGCATTTT. This encodes CASSLRQGNNQPQHF.

J is TRBJ2-7 and V is TRBV13, with a weak D call TRBD1 (5 bases). The germline V gene encodes CDR1 PRHDT and CDR2 FYEKMQ (reference sequence). This CDR3 has 16 residues. Trimming pared 3 bases from V and 0 bases from J, leaving 15 bases between. The CDR3 region has the DNA TGTGCCAGCAGCTTTTTCTCCAAGACAGCCTCCTACGAGCAGTACTTC. It codes for CASSFFSKTASYEQYF. Based on the CDR3 plus reference TRBV13 and TRBJ2-7, the full variable domain is AAGVIQSPRHLIKEKRETATLKCYPIPRHDTVYWYQQGPGQDPQFLISFYEKMQSDKGSIPDRFSAQQFSDYHSELNMSSLELGDSALYFCASSFFSKTASYEQYFGPGTRLTVT.